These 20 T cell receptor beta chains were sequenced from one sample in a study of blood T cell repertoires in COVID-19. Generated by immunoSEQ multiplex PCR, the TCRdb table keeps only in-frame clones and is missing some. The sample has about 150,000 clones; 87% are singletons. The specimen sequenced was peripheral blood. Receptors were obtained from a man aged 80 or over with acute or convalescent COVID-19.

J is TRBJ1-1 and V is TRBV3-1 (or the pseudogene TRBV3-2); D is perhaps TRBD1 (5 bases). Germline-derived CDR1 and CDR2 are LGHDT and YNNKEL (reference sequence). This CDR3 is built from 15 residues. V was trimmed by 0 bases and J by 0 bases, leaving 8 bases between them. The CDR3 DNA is TGTGCCAGCAGCCAAGAGGGGCTGATGAACACTGAAGCTTTCTTT. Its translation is CASSQEGLMNTEAFF.

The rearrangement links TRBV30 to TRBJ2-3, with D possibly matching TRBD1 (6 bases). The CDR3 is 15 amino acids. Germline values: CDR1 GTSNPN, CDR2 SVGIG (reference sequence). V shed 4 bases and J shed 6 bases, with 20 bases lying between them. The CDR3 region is CAWTWAGAARDTQYF. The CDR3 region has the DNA TGTGCCTGGACCTGGGCAGGGGCCGCCCGGGATACGCAGTATTTT. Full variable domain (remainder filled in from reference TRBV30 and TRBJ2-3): SQTIHQWPATLVQPVGSPLSLECTVEGTSNPNLYWYRQAAGRGLQLLFYSVGIGQISSEVPQNLSASRPQDRQFILSSKKLLLSDSGFYLCAWTWAGAARDTQYFGPGTRLTVL.

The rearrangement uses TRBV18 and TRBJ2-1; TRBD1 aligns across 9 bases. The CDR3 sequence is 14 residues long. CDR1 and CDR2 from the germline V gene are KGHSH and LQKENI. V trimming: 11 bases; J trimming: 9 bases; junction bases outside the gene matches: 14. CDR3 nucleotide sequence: TGTGCCGGGTCAGCCGGGACAGGGAGGGGTGAGCAGTTCTTC. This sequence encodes CAGSAGTGRGEQFF.

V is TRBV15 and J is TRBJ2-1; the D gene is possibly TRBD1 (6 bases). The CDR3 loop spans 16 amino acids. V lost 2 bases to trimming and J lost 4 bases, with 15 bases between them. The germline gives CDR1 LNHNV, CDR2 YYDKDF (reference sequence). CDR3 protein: CATSRPGQTIYNEQFF. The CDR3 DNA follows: TGTGCCACCAGCAGACCCGGACAGACAATATACAATGAGCAGTTCTTC.

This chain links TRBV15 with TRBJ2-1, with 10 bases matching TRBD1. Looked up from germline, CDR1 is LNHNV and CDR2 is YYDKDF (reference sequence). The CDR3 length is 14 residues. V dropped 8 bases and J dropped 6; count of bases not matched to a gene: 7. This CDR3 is CATSLDRGLNEQFF. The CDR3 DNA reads TGTGCCACCTCCCTCGACAGGGGGCTCAATGAGCAGTTCTTC.

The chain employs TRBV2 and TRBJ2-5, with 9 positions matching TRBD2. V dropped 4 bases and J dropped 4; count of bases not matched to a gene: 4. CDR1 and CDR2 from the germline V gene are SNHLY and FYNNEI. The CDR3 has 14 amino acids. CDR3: CASSAGTSRETQYF. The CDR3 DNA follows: TGTGCCAGCAGTGCCGGGACTAGCAGAGAGACCCAGTACTTC.

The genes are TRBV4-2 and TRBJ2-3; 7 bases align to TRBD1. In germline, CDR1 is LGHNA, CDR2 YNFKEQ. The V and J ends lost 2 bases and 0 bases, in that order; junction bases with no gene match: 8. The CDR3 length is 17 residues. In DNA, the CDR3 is TGTGCCAGCAGCCAATCTTGGACAGGTGGGAGCACAGATACGCAGTATTTT. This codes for CASSQSWTGGSTDTQYF.

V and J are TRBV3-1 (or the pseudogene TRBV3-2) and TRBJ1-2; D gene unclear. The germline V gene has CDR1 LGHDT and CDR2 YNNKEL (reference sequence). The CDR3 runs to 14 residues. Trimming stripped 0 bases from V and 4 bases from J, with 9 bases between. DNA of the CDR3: TGTGCCAGCAGCCAAGAACGGGGATTCTATGGCTACACCTTC. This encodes CASSQERGFYGYTF.

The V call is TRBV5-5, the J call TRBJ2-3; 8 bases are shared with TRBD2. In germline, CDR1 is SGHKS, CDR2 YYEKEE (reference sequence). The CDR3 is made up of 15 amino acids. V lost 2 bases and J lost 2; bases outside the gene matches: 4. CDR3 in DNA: TGTGCCAGCAGCTTTATGGGACTAGACACAGATACGCAGTATTTT. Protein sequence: CASSFMGLDTDTQYF.

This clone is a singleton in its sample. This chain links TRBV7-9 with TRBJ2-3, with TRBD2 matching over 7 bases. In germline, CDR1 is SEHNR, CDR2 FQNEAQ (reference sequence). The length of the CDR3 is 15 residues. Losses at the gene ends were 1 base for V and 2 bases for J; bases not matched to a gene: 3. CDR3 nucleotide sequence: TGTGCCAGCAGCTTAGTGGGGGGGTTCACAGATACGCAGTATTTT. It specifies CASSLVGGFTDTQYF.

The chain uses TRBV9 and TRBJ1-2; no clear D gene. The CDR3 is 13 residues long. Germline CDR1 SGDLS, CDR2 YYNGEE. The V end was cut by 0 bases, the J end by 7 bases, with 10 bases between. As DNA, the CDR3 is TGTGCCAGCAGCGTAGTACCCGGGTCTGGCTACACCTTC. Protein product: CASSVVPGSGYTF.

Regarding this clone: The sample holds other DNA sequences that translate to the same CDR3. The CDR3 DNA sequence: TGTGCCAGCAGCCAAGTAGGGGAAACTGAAGCTTTCTTT. Translated: CASSQVGETEAFF. This chain connects TRBV3-1 (or the pseudogene TRBV3-2) to TRBJ1-1; D possibly corresponds to TRBD1 (5 bases). V was cut by 1 base and J by 5 bases, with 8 bases left in between. The germline gives CDR1 LGHDT, CDR2 YNNKEL (reference sequence). This CDR3 has 13 amino acids.

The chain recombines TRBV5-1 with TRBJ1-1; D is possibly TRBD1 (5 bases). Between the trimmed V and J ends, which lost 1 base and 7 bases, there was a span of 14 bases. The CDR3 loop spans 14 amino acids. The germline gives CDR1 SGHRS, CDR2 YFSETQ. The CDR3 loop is CASSLYAGPLEAFF. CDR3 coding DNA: TGCGCCAGCAGCTTGTACGCGGGGCCGCTTGAAGCTTTCTTT.

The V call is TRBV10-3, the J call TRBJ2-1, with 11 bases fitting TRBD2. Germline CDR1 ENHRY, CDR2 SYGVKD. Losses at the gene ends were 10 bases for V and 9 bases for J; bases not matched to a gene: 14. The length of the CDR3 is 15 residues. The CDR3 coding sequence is TGTGCCACCCACAGCCCCGGGACTAGCGGACTTGAGCAGTTCTTC. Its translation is CATHSPGTSGLEQFF.

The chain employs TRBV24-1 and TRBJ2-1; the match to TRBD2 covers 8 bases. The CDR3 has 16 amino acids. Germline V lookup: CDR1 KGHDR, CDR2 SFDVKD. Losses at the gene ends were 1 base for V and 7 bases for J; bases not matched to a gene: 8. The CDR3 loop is CATSDFKLAVSNEQFF. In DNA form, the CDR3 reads TGTGCCACCAGTGATTTCAAACTAGCGGTTTCAAATGAGCAGTTCTTC.

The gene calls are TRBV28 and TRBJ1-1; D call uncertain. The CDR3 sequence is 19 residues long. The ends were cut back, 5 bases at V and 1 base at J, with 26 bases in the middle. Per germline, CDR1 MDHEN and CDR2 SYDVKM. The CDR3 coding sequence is TGTGCCAGCAGTCCAATTCTCTATGTACAGCCCACAGCGAACACTGAAGCTTTCTTT. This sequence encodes CASSPILYVQPTANTEAFF.

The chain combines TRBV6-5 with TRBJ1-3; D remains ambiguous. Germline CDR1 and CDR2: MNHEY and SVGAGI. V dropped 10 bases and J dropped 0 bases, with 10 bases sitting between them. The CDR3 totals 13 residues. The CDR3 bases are TGTGCCATCCAGGCCTCCTCTGGAAACACCATATATTTT. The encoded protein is CAIQASSGNTIYF.

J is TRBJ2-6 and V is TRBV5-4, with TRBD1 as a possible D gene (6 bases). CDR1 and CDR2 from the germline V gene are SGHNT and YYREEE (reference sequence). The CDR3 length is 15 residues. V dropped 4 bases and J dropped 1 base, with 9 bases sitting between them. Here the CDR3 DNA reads TGTGCCAGCAGCGAAGGACAGTCTGGGGCCAACGTCCTGACTTTC. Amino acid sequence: CASSEGQSGANVLTF.

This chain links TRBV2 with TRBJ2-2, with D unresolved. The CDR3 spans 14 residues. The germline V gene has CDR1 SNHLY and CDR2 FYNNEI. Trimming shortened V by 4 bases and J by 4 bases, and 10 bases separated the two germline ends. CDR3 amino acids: CASSVPGFTGELFF. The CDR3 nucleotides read TGTGCCAGCAGTGTTCCAGGATTCACCGGGGAGCTGTTTTTT.

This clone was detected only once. DNA for the CDR3: TGCGCCAGCAGTTTGAGCGGGAGGGCCCCCTACGAGCAGTACTTC. Translation gives CASSLSGRAPYEQYF. The rearrangement links TRBV5-1 to TRBJ2-7, with 10 positions matching TRBD2. The length of the CDR3 is 15 residues. Per germline, CDR1 SGHRS and CDR2 YFSETQ. Germline trimming cut 5 bases from V and 2 bases from J; bases unmatched to any gene: 7.